This T cell receptor beta chain appears in the sequencing data of a study of early T cells in non-severe SARS-CoV-2 infection (dated by TCRdb to the early 2020s). Regarding the research as a whole: Because TCR sequencing was done on bulk RNA from unsorted whole blood, the alpha and beta chains could not be paired.

A note on this clonotype: Its antigen is currently not known. Per-base qualities were not stored, and no clone one base away is much larger.

A case-control design nested within a healthcare worker cohort in London, UK, was used, with weekly nasopharyngeal swab PCR tests and blood sampling performed. Between 23 and 31 March 2020, the week of the UK lockdown, healthcare workers were enrolled and then followed up weekly for as long as 16 weeks. General conclusions and limits of the study: VDJdb matching was skewed toward anti-spike CD8 responses and likely underestimated virus-specific expansions, missing private and CD4 specificities.

Library preparation used 5' RACE. Sequenced on a NextSeq 500. The TCR library protocol attached unique molecular identifiers to individual cDNA molecules to correct for sequencing error and PCR bias. Both TCR alpha and beta chains were sequenced, and tight co-correlation was observed between alpha and beta sequence abundances in each sample. The study's own analysis went as follows. Decombinator V4 was used to annotate the V gene, J gene and CDR3 of the TCR sequences. Expanded TCRs were defined as changing significantly between any two time points under a Poisson model with p below 0.0001. TCR abundances were normalised to the total number of TCRs sequenced per sample and expressed as counts per million. TRAV1-2 paired with TRAJ12, TRAJ20 or TRAJ33 defined MAIT TCRs, while TRAV10 paired with TRAJ18 defined iNKT TCRs. VDJdb, accessed 1 November 2021, was searched for CMV, EBV and SARS-CoV-2 annotated TCRs, with TCRs annotated for multiple antigens excluded. The public reads were reprocessed in TCRdb via fastp at Q25 and MiXCR, keeping in-frame beta chains. Entries are consolidated by CDR3 protein sequence, retaining the most common genes and DNA. The V and J calls reflect TCRdb's pipeline rather than the authors' work. The sample records some 91,000 distinct CDR3 sequences, 15% of which are singletons. Jointly, the top ten make up 4.5% to 7% of the sample.

Per the germline V gene, MDHEN is the CDR1 and SYDVKM is the CDR2. V is pared back by 1 base and J by 1 base, with 19 bases lying between the germline termini. Including cysteine and phenylalanine, the CDR3 has 19 amino acids. The DNA shown is the 57-base CDR3, in frame from base 1. The chain was built from TRBV28 and TRBJ2-2; the D gene is perhaps TRBD2, on 5 matching bases. Sequenced material: whole blood. The TCR sequence derives from an adult who was a healthcare worker with PCR-confirmed SARS-CoV-2 infection or an uninfected control (not recorded which). The DNA reads TGTGCCAGCAGTTTATTATGGCAGCGAGGGAACCTGAACACCGGGGAGCTGTTTTTT. Its coded protein is CASSLLWQRGNLNTGELFF.